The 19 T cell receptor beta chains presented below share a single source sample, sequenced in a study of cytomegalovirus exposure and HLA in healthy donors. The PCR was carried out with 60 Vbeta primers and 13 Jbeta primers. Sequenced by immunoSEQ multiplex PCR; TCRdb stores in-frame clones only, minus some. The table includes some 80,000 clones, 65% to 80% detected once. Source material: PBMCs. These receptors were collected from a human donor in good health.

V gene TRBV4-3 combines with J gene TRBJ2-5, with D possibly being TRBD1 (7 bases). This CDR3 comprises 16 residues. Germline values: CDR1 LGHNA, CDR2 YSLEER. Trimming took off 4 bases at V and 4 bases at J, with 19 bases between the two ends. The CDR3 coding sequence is TGCGCCAGCAGCCCCCGGGCGGTTCAGGGGGGAGAGACCCAGTACTTC. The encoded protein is CASSPRAVQGGETQYF.

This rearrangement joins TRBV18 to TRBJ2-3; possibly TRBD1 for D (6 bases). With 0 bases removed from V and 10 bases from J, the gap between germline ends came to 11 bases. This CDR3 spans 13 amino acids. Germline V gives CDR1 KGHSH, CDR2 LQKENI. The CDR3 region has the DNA TGTGCCAGCTCACCACCGCAGGGGCCGGCGCAGTATTTT. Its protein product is CASSPPQGPAQYF.

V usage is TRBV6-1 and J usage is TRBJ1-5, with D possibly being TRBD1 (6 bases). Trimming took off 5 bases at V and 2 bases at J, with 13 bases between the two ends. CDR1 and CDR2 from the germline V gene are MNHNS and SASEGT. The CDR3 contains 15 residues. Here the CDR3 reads CASSPRGAGNQPQHF. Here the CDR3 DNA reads TGTGCCAGCAGTCCCAGGGGAGCAGGCAATCAGCCCCAGCATTTT.

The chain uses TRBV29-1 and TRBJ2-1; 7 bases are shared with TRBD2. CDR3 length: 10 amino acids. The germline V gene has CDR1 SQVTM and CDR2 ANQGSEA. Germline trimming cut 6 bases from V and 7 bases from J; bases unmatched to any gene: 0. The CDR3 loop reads CSVGGNEQFF. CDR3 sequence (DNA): TGCAGCGTGGGGGGGAATGAGCAGTTCTTC.

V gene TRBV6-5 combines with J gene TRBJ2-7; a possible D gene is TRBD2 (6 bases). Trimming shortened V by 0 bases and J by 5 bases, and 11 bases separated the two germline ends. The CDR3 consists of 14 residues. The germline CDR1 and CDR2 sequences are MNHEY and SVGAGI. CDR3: CASSYSRGSDEQYF. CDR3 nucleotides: TGTGCCAGCAGTTACTCACGGGGGAGTGACGAGCAGTACTTC.

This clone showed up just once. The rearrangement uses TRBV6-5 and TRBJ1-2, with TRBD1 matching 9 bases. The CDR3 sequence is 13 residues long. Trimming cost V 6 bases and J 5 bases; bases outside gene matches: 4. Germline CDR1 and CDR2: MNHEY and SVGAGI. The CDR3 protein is CASRPDRGYGYTF. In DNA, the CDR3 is TGTGCCAGCAGGCCCGACAGGGGGTATGGCTACACCTTC.

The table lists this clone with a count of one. Written as DNA, the CDR3 is TGTGCCAGCAGTCCCCGTTGGCATGAAGCTTTCTTT. This encodes CASSPRWHEAFF. The gene calls are TRBV27 and TRBJ1-1; no clear D gene. Germline CDR1 reads MNHEY; CDR2 reads SMNVEV (reference sequence). Trimming left V 5 bases short and J 7 bases short, with 11 bases between. This CDR3 has 12 residues.

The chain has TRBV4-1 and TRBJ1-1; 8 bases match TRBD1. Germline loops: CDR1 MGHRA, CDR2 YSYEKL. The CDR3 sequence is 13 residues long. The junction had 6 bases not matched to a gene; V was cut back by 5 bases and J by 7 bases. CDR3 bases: TGCGCCAGCAGCTTCGACAGGGGTGGTGAAGCTTTCTTT. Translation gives CASSFDRGGEAFF.

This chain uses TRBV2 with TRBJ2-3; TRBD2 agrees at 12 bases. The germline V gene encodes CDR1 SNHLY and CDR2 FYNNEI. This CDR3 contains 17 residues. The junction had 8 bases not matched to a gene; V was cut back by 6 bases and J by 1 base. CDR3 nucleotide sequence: TGTGCCAGCAGAGCCCTCGGACTAGCGGGGCGCACAGATACGCAGTATTTT. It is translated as CASRALGLAGRTDTQYF. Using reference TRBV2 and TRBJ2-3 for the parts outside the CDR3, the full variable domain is EPEVTQTPSHQVTQMGQEVILRCVPISNHLYFYWYRQILGQKVEFLVSFYNNEISEKSEIFDDQFSVERPDGSNFTLKIRSTKLEDSAMYFCASRALGLAGRTDTQYFGPGTRLTVL.

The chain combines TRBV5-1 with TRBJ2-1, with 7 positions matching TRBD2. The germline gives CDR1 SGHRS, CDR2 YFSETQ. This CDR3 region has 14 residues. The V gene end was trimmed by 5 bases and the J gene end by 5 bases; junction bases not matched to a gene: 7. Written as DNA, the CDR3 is TGCGCCAGCAGACCCACCACTAGCGACAATGAGCAGTTCTTC. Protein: CASRPTTSDNEQFF.

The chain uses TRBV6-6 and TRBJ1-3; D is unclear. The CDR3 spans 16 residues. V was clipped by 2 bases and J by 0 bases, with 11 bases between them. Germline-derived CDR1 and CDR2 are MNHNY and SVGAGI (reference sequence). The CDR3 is CASSYESSGSGNTIYF. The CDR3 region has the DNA TGTGCCAGCAGTTACGAGAGCTCCGGCTCTGGAAACACCATATATTTT.

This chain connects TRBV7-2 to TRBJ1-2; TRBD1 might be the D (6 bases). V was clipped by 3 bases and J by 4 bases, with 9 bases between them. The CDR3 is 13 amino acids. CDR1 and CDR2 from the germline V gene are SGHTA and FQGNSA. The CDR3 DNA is TGTGCCAGCAGCTTGAACAGGGCCTATGGCTACACCTTC. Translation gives CASSLNRAYGYTF. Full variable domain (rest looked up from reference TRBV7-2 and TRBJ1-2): GAGVSQSPSNKVTEKGKDVELRCDPISGHTALYWYRQSLGQGLEFLIYFQGNSAPDKSGLPSDRFSAERTGGSVSTLTIQRTQQEDSAVYLCASSLNRAYGYTFGSGTRLTVV.

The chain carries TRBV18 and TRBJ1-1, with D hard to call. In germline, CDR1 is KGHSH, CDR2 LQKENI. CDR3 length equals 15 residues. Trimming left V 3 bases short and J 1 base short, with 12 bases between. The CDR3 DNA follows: TGTGCCAGCTCACCGGCGGGTCGGACGAACACTGAAGCTTTCTTT. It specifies CASSPAGRTNTEAFF.

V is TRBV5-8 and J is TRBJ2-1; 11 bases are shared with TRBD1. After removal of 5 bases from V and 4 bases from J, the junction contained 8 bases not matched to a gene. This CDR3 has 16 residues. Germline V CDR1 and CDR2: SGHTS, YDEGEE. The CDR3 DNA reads TGTGCCAGCAGACCGGGACAGGGGGGCTGGTACAATGAGCAGTTCTTC. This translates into CASRPGQGGWYNEQFF.

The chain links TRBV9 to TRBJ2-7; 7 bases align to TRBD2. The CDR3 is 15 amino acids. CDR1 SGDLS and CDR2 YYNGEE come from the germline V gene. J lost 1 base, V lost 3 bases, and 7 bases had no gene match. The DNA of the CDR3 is TGTGCCAGCAGCGAGCGGGGCGGTTTGTCCTACGAGCAGTACTTC. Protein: CASSERGGLSYEQYF.

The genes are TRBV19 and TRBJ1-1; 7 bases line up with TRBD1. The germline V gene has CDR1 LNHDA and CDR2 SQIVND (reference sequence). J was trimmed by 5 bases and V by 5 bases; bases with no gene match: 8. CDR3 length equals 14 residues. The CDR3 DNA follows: TGTGCCAGTAGTGCCGAACAGGGGTGGACTGAAGCTTTCTTT. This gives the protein CASSAEQGWTEAFF.

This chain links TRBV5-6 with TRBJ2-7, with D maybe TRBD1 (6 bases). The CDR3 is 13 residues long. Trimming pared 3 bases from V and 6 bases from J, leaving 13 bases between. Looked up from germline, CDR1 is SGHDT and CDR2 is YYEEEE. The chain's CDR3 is CASSSYRVGEQYF. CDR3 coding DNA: TGTGCCAGCAGCTCCTACAGGGTAGGCGAGCAGTACTTC.

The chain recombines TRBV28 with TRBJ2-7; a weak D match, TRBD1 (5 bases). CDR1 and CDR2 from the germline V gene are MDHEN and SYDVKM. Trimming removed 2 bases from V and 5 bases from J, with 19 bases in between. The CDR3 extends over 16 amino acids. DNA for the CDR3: TGTGCCAGCAGTTTAGCTGCAGGGCCACAAGGGGACGAGCAGTACTTC. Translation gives CASSLAAGPQGDEQYF.

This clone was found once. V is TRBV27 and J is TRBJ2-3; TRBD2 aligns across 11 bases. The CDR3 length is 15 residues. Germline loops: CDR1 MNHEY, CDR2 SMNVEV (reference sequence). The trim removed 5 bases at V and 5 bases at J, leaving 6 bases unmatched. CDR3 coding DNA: TGTGCCAGCAGTCCTAGCGGGGGGTTTGTAGATACGCAGTATTTT. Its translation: CASSPSGGFVDTQYF.